This T cell receptor (beta chain) stems from a study of CD8+ T cells in alopecia areata. Treatment: oral pan-JAK inhibitor, 5-10 mg twice daily. cDNA reverse transcribed from extracted RNA served as the sequencing template. Assay used: immunoSEQ multiplex PCR; TCRdb lists only in-frame clones, some missing. The table records about 200,000 clones, over 45% of them present only once. This CDR3 has 14 residues. Germline V gene lookup returns CDR1 SGHTA and CDR2 FQGNSA. V was clipped by 3 bases and J by 0 bases, with 8 bases between them. This clone was counted only a few times. The sequencing here drew on CD4+ T cells sorted from blood, taken at week 24, from a patient treated with tofacitinib. The TCR was taken from a human donor with alopecia areata. V usage is TRBV7-2 and J usage is TRBJ1-1; D is ambiguous. The CDR3 DNA reads TGTGCCAGCAGCTTGGACGGAATGAACACTGAAGCTTTCTTT. It yields the protein CASSLDGMNTEAFF. Supplemented by reference TRBV7-2 and TRBJ1-1, the full variable domain reads GAGVSQSPSNKVTEKGKDVELRCDPISGHTALYWYRQSLGQGLEFLIYFQGNSAPDKSGLPSDRFSAERTGGSVSTLTIQRTQQEDSAVYLCASSLDGMNTEAFFGQGTRLTVV.